This T cell receptor (beta chain) originates from a study of response to subunit inactivated influenza vaccine. Notes on the study in general: It was suggested by the authors that few new T cells are recruited by each seasonal influenza vaccination.

TCRdb ran MiXCR on the RT-PCR reads and lists one entry per CDR3 protein. The sample has fewer than 600,000 distinct CDR3 sequences, 6% to 9% seen once. This clonotype has only a few counts. Its cognate antigen is unknown. The CDR3 is 15 amino acids. V gave up 0 bases and J gave up 4 bases; unmatched junction bases: 4. CDR1 is SGHRS, CDR2 YFSETQ, per germline. This chain links TRBV5-1 with TRBJ2-7; 10 bases line up with TRBD1. The receptor was derived from a man between 50 and 69 years old who received an inactivated influenza vaccine. The specimen was PBMCs from blood, collected 23 to 25 months after vaccination. The CDR3 bases are TGCGCCAGCAGCTTGGGACAGGGGGCAGGATACGAGCAGTACTTC. It codes for CASSLGQGAGYEQYF. Full variable domain (rest looked up from reference TRBV5-1 and TRBJ2-7): KAGVTQTPRYLIKTRGQQVTLSCSPISGHRSVSWYQQTPGQGLQFLFEYFSETQRNKGNFPGRFSGRQFSNSRSEMNVSTLELGDSALYLCASSLGQGAGYEQYFGPGTRLTVT.